This TCR beta chain was profiled in a study of T cell responses to AZD1222 COVID-19 vaccine. TCRdb keeps only in-frame clones here, not all; method: immunoSEQ multiplex PCR. The table lists 210,000 or so clones, 94% of them singletons. The CDR3 length is 15 residues. V lost 4 bases, J lost 0 bases, and 10 bases lay in between. Per germline, CDR1 LNHDA and CDR2 SQIVND (reference sequence). Study results and caveats: CD4 TCRs linked to vaccination spanned spike, dominating at 160-218 and 743-854. Baseline serostatus was positive in only six AZD1222 recipients.

With respect to this clone: The antigen is unknown.

The sample was peripheral blood, taken 28 days after the second dose of the MenACWY control vaccine. V gene TRBV19 combines with J gene TRBJ1-3; D gene ambiguous. This receptor was obtained from an adult who received the MenACWY meningococcal vaccine as a control. The CDR3 DNA reads TGTGCCAGTAGTAATTTTGGCAACTCTGGAAACACCATATATTTT. It specifies CASSNFGNSGNTIYF.